The TCR beta chain described here comes from a study of shared T cell receptors in the human thymus. Data came from immunoSEQ multiplex PCR; TCRdb stores just in-frame clones and leaves some out. Among some 640,000 clones, approximately 87% were seen once, and the ten largest hold under 0.01%. This same sample was also part of a study on human thymus T cells. That work adds: Healthy Finnish infants undergoing corrective surgery for congenital heart defects were the donors. Thymus pieces cut out during corrective heart surgery were the tissue that was used. Related research described thymic repertoires that were highly overlapping among unrelated individuals.

The sequence was obtained from a boy in the first two years of life with a congenital heart defect. Sequenced material: thymocytes.

CDR3 protein: CASSPVGGPPPNEQFF. DNA of the CDR3: TGTGCCAGCTCACCAGTAGGCGGGCCTCCACCCAATGAGCAGTTCTTC. The rearrangement links TRBV18 to TRBJ2-1, with D perhaps TRBD2 (5 bases). This CDR3 is built from 16 residues. Between the trimmed V and J ends, which lost 2 bases and 6 bases, there was a span of 17 bases. The germline CDR1 and CDR2 sequences are KGHSH and LQKENI.